Each of the 18 T cell receptor beta chains below was sequenced from the same sample in a study of control samples from healthy donors and cancer patients. Clones were read by immunoSEQ multiplex PCR, and TCRdb kept only the in-frame ones, dropping some. The table records tens of thousands of clones, about 87% of them present only once. Sequencing was done on a sample of PBMCs. These receptors all stem from an older woman with head and neck cancer.

This clone was picked up one time. The rearrangement links TRBV2 to TRBJ2-1; 10 bases agree with TRBD2. Trimming cost V 3 bases and J 8 bases; bases outside gene matches: 13. This CDR3 contains 17 residues. Per the germline V gene, CDR1 is SNHLY and CDR2 is FYNNEI. The CDR3 nucleotides are TGTGCCAGCAGTGATTCTCGGGCTAGCGGGAGACTCGATGAGCAGTTCTTC. Amino acid sequence: CASSDSRASGRLDEQFF.

This chain uses TRBV30 with TRBJ2-7, with TRBD2 identical over 14 bases. Trimming cost V 3 bases and J 7 bases; bases outside gene matches: 5. CDR3 length equals 14 residues. Germline V gene sequence: CDR1 GTSNPN, CDR2 SVGIG (reference sequence). For the CDR3, the DNA is TGTGCCTGGAGAAGGGGACTAGCGGGAGAAGAGCAGTACTTC. Amino acid sequence: CAWRRGLAGEEQYF.

J is TRBJ1-4 and V is TRBV2, with D possibly being TRBD1 (6 bases). The CDR3 covers 13 residues. The germline gives CDR1 SNHLY, CDR2 FYNNEI. V lost 5 bases and J lost 8, with 12 bases in between. The CDR3 loop is CASSQKRGEKLFF. The CDR3 DNA follows: TGTGCCAGCAGTCAAAAAAGGGGGGAAAAACTGTTTTTT.

This clone was recorded only once. V is TRBV3-1 (or the pseudogene TRBV3-2) and J is TRBJ2-2; a possible D gene is TRBD2 (5 bases). The V end lost 1 base, the J end lost 0 bases, and 6 bases lay between the germline ends. This CDR3 contains 15 residues. Germline values: CDR1 LGHDT, CDR2 YNNKEL (reference sequence). This CDR3 reads CASSQAGTNTGELFF. In nucleotides, the CDR3 is TGTGCCAGCAGCCAAGCGGGGACGAACACCGGGGAGCTGTTTTTT.

The chain uses TRBV28 and TRBJ2-2, with TRBD2 matching over 9 bases. This CDR3 spans 16 amino acids. V shed 3 bases, J shed 7 bases, and the junction held 9 bases outside the gene matches. The V gene's germline CDR1 is MDHEN and CDR2 SYDVKM. The CDR3 bases are TGTGCCAGCAGTTTGGGAGCGGGAGGAGTAGGCGGGGAGCTGTTTTTT. As protein: CASSLGAGGVGGELFF.

The rearrangement links TRBV19 to TRBJ2-5, with TRBD1 matching 8 bases. V lost 5 bases and J lost 6; bases outside the gene matches: 5. The germline CDR1 and CDR2 sequences are LNHDA and SQIVND (reference sequence). The CDR3 is 13 residues long. This CDR3 is CASSDGQGQTQYF. In DNA, the CDR3 is TGTGCCAGTAGTGACGGACAGGGTCAGACCCAGTACTTC.

The J gene is TRBJ2-2, the V gene TRBV28; no reliable D call. Trimming removed 7 bases from V and 0 bases from J, with 12 bases in between. The germline gives CDR1 MDHEN, CDR2 SYDVKM. The CDR3 is made up of 15 amino acids. In nucleotides, the CDR3 is TGTGCCAGCATACCGGGCGGTACGAACACCGGGGAGCTGTTTTTT. Protein product: CASIPGGTNTGELFF. The full variable domain, with the rest looked up from reference TRBV28 and TRBJ2-2, is DVKVTQSSRYLVKRTGEKVFLECVQDMDHENMFWYRQDPGLGLRLIYFSYDVKMKEKGDIPEGYSVSREKKERFSLILESASTNQTSMYLCASIPGGTNTGELFFGEGSRLTVL.

The DNA for the CDR3 is TGTGCCAGCAGTGTCGGGACTAGCGGGAGGGCCGATACGCAGTATTTT. Residues: CASSVGTSGRADTQYF. The chain uses TRBV7-6 and TRBJ2-3; TRBD2 agrees at 16 bases. V was clipped by 6 bases and J by 6 bases; unmatched bases: 6. The CDR3 spans 16 residues. Per the germline V gene, CDR1 is SGHVS and CDR2 is FNYEAQ.

This clone was seen only once. The missing conserved phenylalanine or tryptophan at the end of this CDR3 makes a read error likely. It is unclear where the CDR3 begins or ends on the DNA, so no DNA is shown, and the CDR3 is as TCRdb lists it. The CDR3 spells CASSKAQGTGGS. This chain connects TRBV21-1 to TRBJ1-5. TRBV21-1 counts as a pseudogene. 12 amino acids form the CDR3, both terminal residues included.

J is TRBJ2-2 and V is TRBV5-1; TRBD1 might be the D (5 bases). V dropped 2 bases and J dropped 0 bases, with 8 bases sitting between them. The CDR3 extends over 15 amino acids. Germline V gene lookup returns CDR1 SGHRS and CDR2 YFSETQ. DNA for the CDR3: TGCGCCAGCAGCTTTGGGGCCGCGAACACCGGGGAGCTGTTTTTT. Its translation: CASSFGAANTGELFF.

The CDR3 region has the DNA TGCAGCGTTGGGTTCGGGGGCCAAGAGACCCAGTACTTC. This sequence encodes CSVGFGGQETQYF. This rearrangement joins TRBV29-1 to TRBJ2-5; possible D gene TRBD2, 6 bases. V shed 4 bases and J shed 1 base, with 10 bases lying between them. This CDR3 has 13 amino acids. Germline loops: CDR1 SQVTM, CDR2 ANQGSEA.

The gene calls are TRBV19 and TRBJ1-6, with no clear D. Trimming cost V 4 bases and J 0 bases, with 13 bases left between them. The CDR3 totals 17 residues. Germline values: CDR1 LNHDA, CDR2 SQIVND (reference sequence). CDR3 loop: CASSKARTSSYNSPLHF. CDR3 nucleotide sequence: TGTGCCAGTAGTAAGGCCCGAACCAGCTCCTATAATTCACCCCTCCACTTT.

The chain combines TRBV5-4 with TRBJ2-5; no firm D call. Germline V gene sequence: CDR1 SGHNT, CDR2 YYREEE (reference sequence). Trimming cost V 2 bases and J 4 bases, with 3 bases left between them. The CDR3 has 11 residues. The CDR3: CASSFAETQYF. The CDR3 nucleotides read TGTGCCAGCAGCTTCGCAGAGACCCAGTACTTC.

This chain links TRBV20-1 with TRBJ1-5; D possibly corresponds to TRBD1 (5 bases). Deletions cut 5 bases from V and 1 base from J, with 12 bases between. The V gene's germline CDR1 is DFQATT and CDR2 SNEGSKA (reference sequence). The CDR3 extends over 14 amino acids. This chain's CDR3 is CSAGGDGSNQPQHF. The DNA of the CDR3 is TGCAGTGCTGGTGGGGACGGGAGCAATCAGCCCCAGCATTTT.

This chain connects TRBV3-1 (or the pseudogene TRBV3-2) to TRBJ2-3; D is uncertain. The V and J ends lost 0 bases and 1 base respectively, with 8 bases between them. The CDR3 loop spans 15 amino acids. CDR1 is LGHDT, CDR2 YNNKEL, per germline (reference sequence). CDR3 coding DNA: TGTGCCAGCAGCCAAGAGCTCCCCGGCACAGATACGCAGTATTTT. It encodes CASSQELPGTDTQYF.

The chain's CDR3 is CASSSDRSGNTIYF. CDR3 coding DNA: TGCGCCAGCAGTTCGGATAGGTCTGGAAACACCATATATTTT. The chain couples TRBV5-1 to TRBJ1-3; D is unclear. CDR1 and CDR2 from the germline V gene are SGHRS and YFSETQ. Between the trimmed V and J ends, which lost 5 bases and 1 base, there was a span of 10 bases. The CDR3 contains 14 residues.

The V call is TRBV27, the J call TRBJ2-7; 10 bases are shared with TRBD2. Per germline, CDR1 MNHEY and CDR2 SMNVEV (reference sequence). The CDR3 loop spans 18 amino acids. After removal of 1 base from V and 1 base from J, the junction contained 10 bases not matched to a gene. The CDR3 is CASSLYNSGRPHSYEQYF. CDR3 DNA sequence: TGTGCCAGCAGTTTATATAATAGCGGGAGGCCCCATTCCTACGAGCAGTACTTC.

The rearrangement uses TRBV5-1 and TRBJ2-1, with 11 positions matching TRBD2. V shed 4 bases, J shed 5 bases, and the junction held 5 bases outside the gene matches. Germline V CDR1 and CDR2: SGHRS, YFSETQ. The CDR3 extends over 15 amino acids. Here the CDR3 reads CASSTLAGVDNEQFF. The CDR3 region has the DNA TGCGCCAGCAGCACACTAGCGGGAGTGGACAATGAGCAGTTCTTC.